The 10 T cell receptor beta chains below come from one sample, sequenced in a study of blood T cells in healthy people across ages. Primed by a sample-barcoded 5' primer and a J-beta primer mix, a second PCR proceeded for roughly 7 to 12 cycles. MiXCR, run by TCRdb on the 5' RACE reads, gives a single entry per CDR3 protein. The profile shows more than 550,000 distinct CDR3 sequences, 22% of them singletons. Sequenced: blood. These receptors all stem from a man between 65 and 85 years old in good health.

This sequence joins TRBV20-1 and TRBJ1-1, with D perhaps TRBD1 (5 bases). V was clipped by 1 base and J by 0 bases, with 12 bases between them. The CDR3 covers 15 residues. CDR1 is DFQATT and CDR2 is SNEGSKA in the germline V gene (reference sequence). The CDR3 DNA sequence: TGCAGTGCTAGAGGGGTGGGACGGATGAACACTGAAGCTTTCTTT. Its protein is CSARGVGRMNTEAFF.

There are many counts of this clonotype. CDR3 protein: CASSRRLAGDNEQFF. CDR3 nucleotide sequence: TGTGCCAGCAGTCGCCGACTAGCGGGGGACAATGAGCAGTTCTTC. The chain is built from TRBV6-5 and TRBJ2-1; 12 bases agree with TRBD2. Germline V gene lookup returns CDR1 MNHEY and CDR2 SVGAGI. The trim removed 5 bases at V and 5 bases at J, leaving 4 bases unmatched. The CDR3 length is 15 residues.

This clonotype was observed a few times. V and J are TRBV29-1 and TRBJ1-4; D is undetermined. This CDR3 region has 12 residues. Per the germline V gene, CDR1 is SQVTM and CDR2 is ANQGSEA. V shed 7 bases and J shed 4 bases, with 10 bases lying between them. The CDR3 DNA follows: TGCAGCGCTGGCCATAATAATGAAAAACTGTTTTTT. This translates into CSAGHNNEKLFF.

This clonotype was counted between two and nine times. The chain is built from TRBV12-3 or TRBV12-4 and TRBJ1-2; D is perhaps TRBD1 (5 bases). Deletions cut 6 bases from V and 4 bases from J, with 15 bases between. The CDR3 contains 14 residues. CDR3 bases: TGTGCCAGCAGCCCAGGGAGGGATTTCTATGGCTACACCTTC. Amino acid sequence: CASSPGRDFYGYTF.

This clonotype turned up a few times. The chain joins TRBV20-1 to TRBJ1-3; D call uncertain. The CDR3 totals 15 residues. The V gene's germline CDR1 is DFQATT and CDR2 SNEGSKA (reference sequence). V shed 0 bases and J shed 0 bases, with 9 bases lying between them. The CDR3 region is CSARDPWSSGNTIYF. The CDR3 coding sequence is TGCAGTGCTAGAGATCCCTGGAGCTCTGGAAACACCATATATTTT.

At least ten counts were recorded for this clonotype. V gene TRBV18 combines with J gene TRBJ2-3; D uncertain. The CDR3 runs 13 residues. Germline V gene lookup returns CDR1 KGHSH and CDR2 LQKENI. Trimming removed 6 bases at V and 2 bases at J, with 9 bases between. The CDR3 region is CASSSSNTDTQYF. The CDR3 region has the DNA TGTGCCAGCTCGTCGTCCAACACAGATACGCAGTATTTT.

This clonotype was detected a few times. The chain recombines TRBV29-1 with TRBJ1-4; D is ambiguous. The CDR3 runs 15 residues. The germline V gene encodes CDR1 SQVTM and CDR2 ANQGSEA. V dropped 5 bases and J dropped 0 bases, with 13 bases sitting between them. CDR3 amino acids: CSVIAGFATNEKLFF. For the CDR3, the DNA is TGCAGCGTTATTGCAGGCTTTGCAACTAATGAAAAACTGTTTTTT.

The genes are TRBV4-1 and TRBJ2-1; 8 nucleotides match TRBD2. Trimming removed 0 bases from V and 10 bases from J; junction bases left unmatched: 14. Looked up from germline, CDR1 is MGHRA and CDR2 is YSYEKL. CDR3 length equals 17 residues. CDR3 in DNA: TGCGCCAGCAGCCAAGATGGGCATAGCGGGGCCTCGAGGGAGCAGTTCTTC. This encodes CASSQDGHSGASREQFF.

V and J are TRBV20-1 and TRBJ2-3; 14 positions match TRBD2. CDR3 size: 16 residues. The trim removed 8 bases at V and 3 bases at J, leaving 10 bases unmatched. Germline values: CDR1 DFQATT, CDR2 SNEGSKA (reference sequence). The CDR3 region is CSSGTSGSSWTDTQYF. Written as DNA, the CDR3 is TGCAGTTCCGGGACTAGCGGGAGCAGTTGGACAGATACGCAGTATTTT.

This sequence joins TRBV20-1 and TRBJ2-5; D is unclear. The J call could be wrong; TRBJ2-1 is a better fit for the DNA end. CDR3 length equals 12 residues. In germline, CDR1 is DFQATT, CDR2 SNEGSKA (reference sequence). The CDR3 DNA follows: TGCAGTGCTAGAGATGGCCGAAATGAGCAGTTCTTC. It is translated as CSARDGRNEQFF.